This record looks at one T cell receptor beta chain sequence and its context. The sample comes from a study of blood T cell repertoires in COVID-19. Profiled with immunoSEQ multiplex PCR; TCRdb holds only in-frame clones, not every one. The repertoire holds 250,000 to 300,000 clones, with under 90% as singletons. The germline V and J ends were trimmed by 2 bases and 3 bases, with 11 bases remaining between them. This CDR3 comprises 16 residues. Germline CDR1 and CDR2: MDHEN and SYDVKM. Material: peripheral blood. This TCR derives from a woman in her 30s with COVID-19, enrolled during active disease. The rearrangement joins TRBV28 to TRBJ1-6; a possible D gene is TRBD1 (6 bases). CDR3: CASSLRGKIYNSPLHF. CDR3 DNA sequence: TGTGCCAGCAGTTTAAGGGGGAAGATCTATAATTCACCCCTCCACTTT. The full variable domain, in which reference TRBV28 and TRBJ1-6 provide the parts outside the CDR3, is DVKVTQSSRYLVKRTGEKVFLECVQDMDHENMFWYRQDPGLGLRLIYFSYDVKMKEKGDIPEGYSVSREKKERFSLILESASTNQTSMYLCASSLRGKIYNSPLHFGNGTRLTVT.